One and the same sample provided the 26 T cell receptor beta chains below, sequenced in a study of T cells after yellow fever vaccination. Using its own MiXCR run on the 5' RACE reads, TCRdb lists one record per CDR3 protein. The sample contains a few hundred thousand distinct CDR3 sequences, approximately 12% of which appear only once. Sequencing was performed on CD4+ T cells sorted from PBMCs, taken 15 days after the yellow fever booster vaccination. The receptors stem from a man younger than 30 who received the YFV17D yellow fever vaccine.

This clonotype showed up just a few times. The genes are TRBV2 and TRBJ1-4; D is possibly TRBD1 (6 bases). V lost 7 bases to trimming and J lost 1 base, with 16 bases between them. Germline lookup yields CDR1 SNHLY and CDR2 FYNNEI. The CDR3 has 16 amino acids. CDR3 residues: CASIAQGIRTNEKLFF. The DNA of the CDR3 is TGTGCCAGCATCGCACAGGGAATCAGAACTAATGAAAAACTGTTTTTT.

The chain has TRBV5-1 and TRBJ2-6; D is ambiguous. The CDR3 contains 14 residues. The germline V gene encodes CDR1 SGHRS and CDR2 YFSETQ. Trimming removed 4 bases from V and 1 base from J, with 6 bases in between. CDR3 bases: TGCGCCAGCAGCACCGCATCTGGGGCCAACGTCCTGACTTTC. Its protein product is CASSTASGANVLTF.

This clonotype was seen a few times. The chain combines TRBV24-1 with TRBJ2-3, with D perhaps matching TRBD1 (5 bases). Germline V gene data show CDR1 as KGHDR and CDR2 as SFDVKD. Trimming pared 10 bases from V and 2 bases from J, leaving 15 bases between. The length of the CDR3 is 14 residues. For the CDR3, the DNA is TGTGCCACAGGGGCGGCATGGGACACAGATACGCAGTATTTT. It specifies CATGAAWDTDTQYF.

This clonotype was counted only a few times. The chain carries TRBV29-1 and TRBJ2-1; D is unresolved. The CDR3 covers 12 residues. CDR1 SQVTM and CDR2 ANQGSEA come from the germline V gene. Trimming stripped 6 bases from V and 9 bases from J, with 15 bases between. The CDR3 loop is CSVGDRRSEQFF. CDR3 nucleotides: TGCAGCGTCGGCGACCGGAGATCTGAGCAGTTCTTC.

This clonotype was picked up a small number of times. This sequence joins TRBV2 and TRBJ1-1; D remains unclear. This CDR3 is built from 14 residues. CDR1 is SNHLY and CDR2 is FYNNEI in the germline V gene. The ends were cut back, 6 bases at V and 1 base at J, with 12 bases in the middle. CDR3 protein: CASSRRHPNTEAFF. The CDR3 bases are TGTGCCAGCAGCCGCAGACACCCGAACACTGAAGCTTTCTTT.

The gene calls are TRBV28 and TRBJ2-6; weak D call: TRBD1 (6 bases). The CDR3 has 15 residues. Germline CDR1 and CDR2: MDHEN and SYDVKM. Trimming took off 7 bases at V and 2 bases at J, with 12 bases between the two ends. DNA of the CDR3: TGTGCCAGCATGGGACACGCCACTGGGGCCAACGTCCTGACTTTC. Amino acids: CASMGHATGANVLTF.

The chain has TRBV11-1 and TRBJ1-1; weak D call: TRBD1 (6 bases). Germline CDR1 SGHAT, CDR2 FQDESV (reference sequence). CDR3 length: 15 residues. V lost 5 bases, J lost 5 bases, and 18 bases lay in between. The CDR3 is CASSPTGWRQTEAFF. CDR3 nucleotides: TGTGCCAGCAGCCCTACAGGGTGGCGGCAAACTGAAGCTTTCTTT.

The chain combines TRBV3-1 with TRBJ2-5, with 11 nucleotides matching TRBD2. J gave up 4 bases and V 2 bases, and 0 bases lay outside the gene matches. CDR1 is LGHDT, CDR2 YNNKEL, per germline (reference sequence). The CDR3 runs to 14 residues. CDR3 DNA sequence: TGTGCCAGCAGCCAACTAGCGGGGGGAGAGACCCAGTACTTC. It specifies CASSQLAGGETQYF.

The chain carries TRBV20-1 and TRBJ1-4; D perhaps matches TRBD1 (5 bases). The CDR3 is 14 amino acids. Germline V gene sequence: CDR1 DFQATT, CDR2 SNEGSKA (reference sequence). V lost 4 bases to trimming and J lost 1 base, with 10 bases between them. CDR3 nucleotides: TGCAGTGCTAATGGGGGGGGAACTAATGAAAAACTGTTTTTT. This encodes CSANGGGTNEKLFF.

The chain recombines TRBV20-1 with TRBJ1-1, with TRBD1 identical over 7 bases. V was clipped by 6 bases and J by 4 bases; unmatched bases: 17. This CDR3 has 16 amino acids. Germline CDR1 DFQATT, CDR2 SNEGSKA (reference sequence). The CDR3 sequence: CSAQDRVRAVGTEAFF. The CDR3 DNA sequence: TGCAGTGCGCAAGACAGGGTCAGGGCCGTCGGCACTGAAGCTTTCTTT.

This clonotype occurred a few times. The chain joins TRBV4-3 to TRBJ2-4, with no clear D. This CDR3 comprises 18 residues. V lost 2 bases and J 0 bases, leaving 17 bases between the germline ends. Germline assignment: CDR1 LGHNA and CDR2 YSLEER. The CDR3 DNA is TGCGCCAGCAGCCAAAAGTGGATAGGGTTTGAAGCCAAAAACATTCAGTACTTC. This gives the protein CASSQKWIGFEAKNIQYF.

This clonotype has more than one count but fewer than ten. This sequence joins TRBV6-2 or TRBV6-3 and TRBJ1-2; 8 bases map to TRBD1. Losses at the gene ends were 5 bases for V and 4 bases for J; bases not matched to a gene: 9. Looked up from germline, CDR1 is MNHEY and CDR2 is SVGEGT. CDR3 length: 15 amino acids. CDR3 nucleotides: TGTGCCAGCAGTCAATCCCATGGGACAGGCTATGGCTACACCTTC. It codes for CASSQSHGTGYGYTF.

This clonotype was counted between two and nine times. J is TRBJ2-5 and V is TRBV5-4, with D tentatively TRBD1 (6 bases). The germline V gene has CDR1 SGHNT and CDR2 YYREEE (reference sequence). The CDR3 is 14 amino acids. Trimming left V 4 bases short and J 4 bases short, with 14 bases between. CDR3 bases: TGTGCCAGCAGCCCGGGACAAGGATTAGAGACCCAGTACTTC. Residues: CASSPGQGLETQYF.

This sequence joins TRBV20-1 and TRBJ1-1, with 9 bases matching TRBD1. This CDR3 has 13 residues. The germline gives CDR1 DFQATT, CDR2 SNEGSKA (reference sequence). V was pared by 6 bases and J by 3 bases, with 5 bases of the junction left unmatched. The CDR3 loop is CSAWDREDTEAFF. The CDR3 region has the DNA TGCAGTGCCTGGGACAGGGAGGACACTGAAGCTTTCTTT.

This clonotype was seen a handful of times. V and J are TRBV6-1 and TRBJ2-3; weak D call: TRBD1 (7 bases). The CDR3 is made up of 15 amino acids. V lost 5 bases and J 6 bases, leaving 18 bases between the germline ends. Germline lookup yields CDR1 MNHNS and CDR2 SASEGT. Here the CDR3 reads CASSRQGREYDTQYF. CDR3 DNA sequence: TGTGCCAGCAGTAGACAGGGACGGGAGTACGATACGCAGTATTTT.

This clonotype has a handful of counts. The V and J genes are TRBV25-1 and TRBJ2-1; 7 bases line up with TRBD1. CDR3 length equals 15 residues. Germline V gene lookup returns CDR1 MGHDK and CDR2 SYGVNS. The J segment lost 10 bases and the V segment lost 2 bases, leaving 11 bases of the junction unmatched. CDR3 in DNA: TGTGCCAGCAGTGAAGGCGACAGGGAATTTGGGGAGCAGTTCTTC. Amino acids: CASSEGDREFGEQFF.

The V and J genes are TRBV12-3 or TRBV12-4 and TRBJ1-5, with D maybe TRBD1 (5 bases). The ends were cut back, 3 bases at V and 1 base at J, with 22 bases in the middle. The CDR3 is 19 residues long. The CDR3 DNA reads TGTGCCAGCAGTTTTAGTTCTCGTGGAGGGGTCCGGAGCAATCAGCCCCAGCATTTT. Protein product: CASSFSSRGGVRSNQPQHF.

The V gene is TRBV7-2, the J gene TRBJ2-5, with TRBD2 as a possible D gene (6 bases). Germline CDR1 and CDR2: SGHTA and FQGNSA. V dropped 1 base and J dropped 4 bases, with 10 bases sitting between them. The CDR3 runs 14 residues. CDR3 region: CASSLGLERETQYF. As DNA, the CDR3 is TGTGCCAGCAGCTTAGGACTAGAGAGAGAGACCCAGTACTTC.

This clonotype was seen many times. The chain carries TRBV7-2 and TRBJ1-1; D is possibly TRBD1 (5 bases). V was trimmed by 5 bases and J by 0 bases, leaving 7 bases between them. Germline V gives CDR1 SGHTA, CDR2 FQGNSA. CDR3 size: 13 residues. In DNA, the CDR3 is TGTGCCAGCAGCCGACAGATGAACACTGAAGCTTTCTTT. It translates to CASSRQMNTEAFF.

V and J are TRBV5-6 and TRBJ1-1, with unresolved D. CDR1 is SGHDT, CDR2 YYEEEE, per germline. V lost 2 bases and J 7 bases, leaving 9 bases between the germline ends. This CDR3 region has 12 residues. DNA for the CDR3: TGTGCCAGCAGCTTTGGGGTTTTTGAAGCTTTCTTT. This translates into CASSFGVFEAFF.

This rearrangement joins TRBV9 to TRBJ2-2, with a possible D match to TRBD2 (6 bases). Deletions cut 3 bases from V and 1 base from J, with 10 bases between. This CDR3 contains 15 residues. Germline values: CDR1 SGDLS, CDR2 YYNGEE. The CDR3 DNA reads TGTGCCAGCAGCGAGAGACTAGGGAACACCGGGGAGCTGTTTTTT. Amino acids: CASSERLGNTGELFF.

The chain employs TRBV4-2 and TRBJ1-3; a possible D gene is TRBD1 (5 bases). V was shortened by 0 bases and J by 3 bases, with 9 bases between the two germline ends. The germline gives CDR1 LGHNA, CDR2 YNFKEQ. The CDR3 contains 15 residues. As DNA, the CDR3 is TGTGCCAGCAGCCAAGACGGCCAGGGTGGAAACACCATATATTTT. As protein: CASSQDGQGGNTIYF.

This clonotype was seen a handful of times. The chain is built from TRBV18 and TRBJ1-3, with 7 bases fitting TRBD1. J gave up 0 bases and V 3 bases, and 2 bases lay outside the gene matches. CDR3 length equals 15 residues. Looked up from germline, CDR1 is KGHSH and CDR2 is LQKENI. CDR3 nucleotides: TGTGCCAGCTCACCCGGACAGGTCTCTGGAAACACCATATATTTT. This translates into CASSPGQVSGNTIYF. Together with reference TRBV18 and TRBJ1-3, the CDR3 gives the full variable domain: NAGVMQNPRHLVRRRGQEARLRCSPMKGHSHVYWYRQLPEEGLKFMVYLQKENIIDESGMPKERFSAEFPKEGPSILRIQQVVRGDSAAYFCASSPGQVSGNTIYFGEGSWLTVV.

The chain couples TRBV12-3 or TRBV12-4 to TRBJ2-4; 11 bases are shared with TRBD2. The CDR3 spans 20 residues. Unmatched junction bases numbered 18, after V lost 4 bases and J lost 4 bases. The CDR3 spells CASSWRATSGGPAPKNIQYF. The CDR3 bases are TGTGCCAGCAGTTGGAGGGCAACTAGCGGGGGCCCCGCCCCGAAAAACATTCAGTACTTC.

This clonotype was detected many times. The chain has TRBV29-1 and TRBJ1-1; the D gene is possibly TRBD1 (5 bases). The germline CDR1 and CDR2 sequences are SQVTM and ANQGSEA. V shed 6 bases and J shed 5 bases, with 10 bases lying between them. CDR3 length: 11 amino acids. Written as DNA, the CDR3 is TGCAGCGTAGTCTGGGGGACTGAAGCTTTCTTT. Protein: CSVVWGTEAFF.

This clonotype was seen a few times. The rearrangement joins TRBV4-3 to TRBJ2-5; D assignment may be TRBD1 or TRBD2 (5 bases each). Trimming cost V 1 base and J 1 base, with 19 bases left between them. Germline V gene sequence: CDR1 LGHNA, CDR2 YSLEER. The CDR3 spans 18 residues. The CDR3 sequence: CASSQGSGRPGIQETQYF. In DNA form, the CDR3 reads TGCGCCAGCAGCCAAGGATCGGGACGCCCAGGGATCCAAGAGACCCAGTACTTC.